This T cell receptor (beta chain) appears in the sequencing data of a study of cytomegalovirus exposure and HLA in healthy donors. In the PCR, 60 Vbeta and 13 Jbeta primers were used. The data were produced by immunoSEQ multiplex PCR, yet TCRdb's version contains in-frame clones alone and is incomplete. Among approximately 100,000 clones listed, about four fifths were seen once. The material sequenced was PBMCs. The receptor was isolated from a middle-aged woman in good health and CMV-seronegative.

The CDR3 bases are TGTGCCAGTATGAATAGCGGGGGACACAATGAGCAGTTCTTC. Translating it yields CASMNSGGHNEQFF. The chain uses TRBV19 and TRBJ2-1, with 9 bases that match TRBD2. The CDR3 covers 14 residues. From germline, CDR1 is LNHDA and CDR2 SQIVND (reference sequence). J was trimmed by 5 bases and V by 7 bases; bases with no gene match: 6.